A single T cell receptor (beta chain) is shown here with its context. This clonotype was observed many times. Its specific antigen is unknown. Per-base quality was not reported, and no clone a single base away is much larger than it. Libraries were constructed by PCR. The instrument given in TCRdb is Illumina HiSeq 2500. TCR libraries were prepared with molecular barcoding, using unique molecular identifiers to normalize TCRbeta repertoire quantification. TCRdb trimmed public reads at Q25 via fastp, called clones via MiXCR and kept in-frame beta chains. Identical CDR3 protein sequences are pooled into one entry, listed with their most common genes and DNA. The sample table holds approximately 500,000 distinct CDR3 sequences, of which under 12% were seen once. The ten largest clones represent roughly 2% of the sample. Its CDR3 holds 13 amino acids, cysteine through phenylalanine. Only the CDR3 region is kept as DNA, spanning 39 bases read in frame from base 1. CDR1 and CDR2 (LGHNA, YSLEER) derive from the germline V gene. Deletion took 4 bases off V and 4 bases off J, with a span of 11 bases between the germline ends.

The source of the sample is a study of T-cell reconstitution after alpha-beta-depleted transplantation in children (dated by TCRdb to 2016 to 2017). General notes on the study: Using TCR repertoire profiling, the study followed T-cell immune reconstitution in a quantitative way in children after TCRalphabeta/CD19-depleted allogeneic hematopoietic cell transplantation.

Broad study findings and their caveats: Apparently early alphabetaT-cell count recovery about two months after transplant reportedly relied on only several hundred rapidly expanded clones derived from non-depleted graft cells. Hyperexpanded clone frequencies declined over subsequent months; after one year, T-cell counts and TCRbeta diversity were mostly attributed to newly produced T cells. The high TCRbeta diversity at day 60 in some patients was ascribed to recipient T cells and intrathymic progenitors that had survived conditioning.

The sample's treatment or condition label is to be understood as: allogeneic hematopoietic cell transplantation with graft depleted of TCRalphabeta T cells and CD19 B cells. TCRalphabeta/CD19-depleted allogeneic hematopoietic cell grafts were given to the transplant recipients, all of whom were children. The rearranged segments are TRBV4-3 and TRBJ2-7; the D assignment is uncertain and may be TRBD1 or TRBD2, with 5 bases supporting each. Sequenced here: PBMCs, sampled before TCRalphabeta/CD19-depleted stem cell transplant. The clonotype comes from a child aged 2 to 15 with inherited bone marrow failure, due to receive a stem cell transplant. The CDR3 reads CASSPGTLYEQYF. The bases read TGCGCCAGCAGCCCCGGGACCTTATACGAGCAGTACTTC.